This TCR beta chain is from a study of blood T cell repertoires in COVID-19. The CDR3 contains 17 residues. Germline CDR1 MNHEY, CDR2 SMNVEV (reference sequence). V lost 3 bases to trimming and J lost 5 bases; unmatched junction nucleotides: 12. Profiled with immunoSEQ multiplex PCR; TCRdb holds only in-frame clones, not every one. The data show fewer than 300,000 clones, roughly 86% seen once. The J gene is TRBJ2-5, the V gene TRBV27; 10 bases line up with TRBD1. The sequence was obtained from a woman under 40 with acute or convalescent COVID-19. Material: peripheral blood. The DNA of the CDR3 is TGTGCCAGCAGTTTCCTCAGAGGGACAGGGGATAGGGAGACCCAGTACTTC. Amino acid sequence: CASSFLRGTGDRETQYF.